The sample holds one count of the clone carrying this T cell receptor (beta chain). In the study's own analysis: Using reference gene primer amplification, nucleated cell counts were estimated. The repertoire was sequenced with immunoSEQ multiplex PCR; TCRdb's copy has only in-frame clones and lacks some. That table supplies the V and J calls and clone size; D and trimming were determined from the DNA. The table records about 51,000 clones, 86% of them present only once. The sample belongs to a study of blood T cell repertoires in COVID-19. Trimming shortened V by 4 bases and J by 3 bases, and 9 bases separated the two germline ends. The CDR3 sequence is 12 residues long. From germline, CDR1 is SQVTM and CDR2 ANQGSEA.

This receptor was identified in a man aged 55 to 69 with acute or convalescent COVID-19. The sequencing input was peripheral blood. The chain joins TRBV29-1 to TRBJ1-2; D gene unclear. The CDR3: CSVVNVDYGYTF. The CDR3 DNA sequence: TGCAGCGTTGTGAACGTAGACTATGGCTACACCTTC.